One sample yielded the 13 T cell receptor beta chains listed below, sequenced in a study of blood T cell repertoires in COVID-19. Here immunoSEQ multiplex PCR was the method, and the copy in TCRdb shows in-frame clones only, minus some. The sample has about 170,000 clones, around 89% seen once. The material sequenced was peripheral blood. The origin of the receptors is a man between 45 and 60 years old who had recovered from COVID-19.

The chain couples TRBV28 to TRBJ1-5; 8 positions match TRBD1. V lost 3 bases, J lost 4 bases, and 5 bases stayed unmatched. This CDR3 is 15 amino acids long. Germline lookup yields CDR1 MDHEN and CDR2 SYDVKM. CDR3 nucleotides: TGTGCCAGCAGTTTGACAGGGGCGAGGAATCAGCCCCAGCATTTT. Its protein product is CASSLTGARNQPQHF.

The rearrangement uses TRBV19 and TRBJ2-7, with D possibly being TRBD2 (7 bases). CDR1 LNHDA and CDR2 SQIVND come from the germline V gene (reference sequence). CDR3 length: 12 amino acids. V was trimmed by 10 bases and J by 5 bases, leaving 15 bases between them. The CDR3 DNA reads TGTGCCACCCGGGCGGGGGCTCACGAGCAGTACTTC. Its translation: CATRAGAHEQYF.

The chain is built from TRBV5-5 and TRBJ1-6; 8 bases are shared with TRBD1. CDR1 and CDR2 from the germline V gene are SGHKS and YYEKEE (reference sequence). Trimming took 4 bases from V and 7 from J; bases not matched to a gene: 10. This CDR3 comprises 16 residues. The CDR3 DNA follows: TGTGCCAGCAGCCCAGGGGGCCCGGACTGGAATTCACCCCTCCACTTT. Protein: CASSPGGPDWNSPLHF.

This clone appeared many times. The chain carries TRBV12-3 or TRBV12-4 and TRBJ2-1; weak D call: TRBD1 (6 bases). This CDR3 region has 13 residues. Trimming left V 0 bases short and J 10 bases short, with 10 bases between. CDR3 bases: TGTGCCAGCAGTTTAGCGACAGGTCGAGAGCAGTTCTTC. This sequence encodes CASSLATGREQFF.

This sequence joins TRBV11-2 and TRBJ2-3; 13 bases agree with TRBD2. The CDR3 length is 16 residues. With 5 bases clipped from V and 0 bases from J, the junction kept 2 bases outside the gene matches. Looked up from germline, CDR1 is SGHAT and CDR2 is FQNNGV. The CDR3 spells CASSTSGGASTDTQYF. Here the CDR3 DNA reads TGTGCCAGCAGCACTAGCGGGGGGGCGAGCACAGATACGCAGTATTTT.

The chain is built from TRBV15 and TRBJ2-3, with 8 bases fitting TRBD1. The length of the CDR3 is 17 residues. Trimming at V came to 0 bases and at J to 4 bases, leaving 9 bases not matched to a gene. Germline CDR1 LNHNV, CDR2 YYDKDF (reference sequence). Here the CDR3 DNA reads TGTGCCACCAGCAGAGATCTCCCGACAGGGGCATCAGATACGCAGTATTTT. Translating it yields CATSRDLPTGASDTQYF.

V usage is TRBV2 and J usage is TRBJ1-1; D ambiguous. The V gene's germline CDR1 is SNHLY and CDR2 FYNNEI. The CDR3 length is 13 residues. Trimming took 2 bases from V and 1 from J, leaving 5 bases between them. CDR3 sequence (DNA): TGTGCCAGCAGTGAACGGGAGAACACTGAAGCTTTCTTT. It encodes CASSERENTEAFF.

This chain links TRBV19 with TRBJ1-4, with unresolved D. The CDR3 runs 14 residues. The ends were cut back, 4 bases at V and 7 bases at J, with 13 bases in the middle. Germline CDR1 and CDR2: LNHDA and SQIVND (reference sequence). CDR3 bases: TGTGCCAGTAGTAGTGGCAGGTGGCCTGAAAAACTGTTTTTT. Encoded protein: CASSSGRWPEKLFF.

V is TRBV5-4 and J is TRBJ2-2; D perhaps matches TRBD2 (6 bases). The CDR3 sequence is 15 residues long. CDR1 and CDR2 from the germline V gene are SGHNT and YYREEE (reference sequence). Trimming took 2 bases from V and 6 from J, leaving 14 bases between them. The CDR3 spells CASSFAGRGSGELFF. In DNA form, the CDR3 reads TGTGCCAGCAGCTTCGCGGGAAGGGGCTCCGGGGAGCTGTTTTTT. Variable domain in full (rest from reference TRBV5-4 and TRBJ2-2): ETGVTQSPTHLIKTRGQQVTLRCSSQSGHNTVSWYQQALGQGPQFIFQYYREEENGRGNFPPRFSGLQFPNYSSELNVNALELDDSALYLCASSFAGRGSGELFFGEGSRLTVL.

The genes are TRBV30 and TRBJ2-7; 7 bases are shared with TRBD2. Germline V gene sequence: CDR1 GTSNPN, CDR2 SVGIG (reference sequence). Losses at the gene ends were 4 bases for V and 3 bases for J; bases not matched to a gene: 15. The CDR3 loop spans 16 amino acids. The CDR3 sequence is CAWIPRSGGGSYEQYF. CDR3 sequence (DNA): TGTGCCTGGATCCCCCGGTCAGGCGGGGGTAGCTACGAGCAGTACTTC.

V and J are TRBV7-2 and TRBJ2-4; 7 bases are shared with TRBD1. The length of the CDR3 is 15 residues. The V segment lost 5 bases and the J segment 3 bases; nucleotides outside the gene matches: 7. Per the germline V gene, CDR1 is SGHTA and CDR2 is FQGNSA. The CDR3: CASSITWTGKNIQYF. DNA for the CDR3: TGTGCCAGCAGCATTACTTGGACAGGCAAAAACATTCAGTACTTC.

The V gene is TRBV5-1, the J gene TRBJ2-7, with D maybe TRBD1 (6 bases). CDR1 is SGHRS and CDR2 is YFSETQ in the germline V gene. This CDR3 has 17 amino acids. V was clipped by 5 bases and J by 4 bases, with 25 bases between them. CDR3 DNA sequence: TGCGCCAGCAGGAGCCCATACTCAGGGGAAGATCGGTACGAGCAGTACTTC. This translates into CASRSPYSGEDRYEQYF.

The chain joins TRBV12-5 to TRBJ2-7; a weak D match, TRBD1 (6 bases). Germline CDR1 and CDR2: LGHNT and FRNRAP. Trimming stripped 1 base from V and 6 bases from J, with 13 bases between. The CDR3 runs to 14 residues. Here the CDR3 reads CASGLGGPRTEQYF. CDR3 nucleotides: TGTGCTAGTGGTTTGGGGGGGCCTAGGACCGAGCAGTACTTC. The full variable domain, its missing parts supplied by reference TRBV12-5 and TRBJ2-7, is DARVTQTPRHKVTEMGQEVTMRCQPILGHNTVFWYRQTMMQGLELLAYFRNRAPLDDSGMPKDRFSAEMPDATLATLKIQPSEPRDSAVYFCASGLGGPRTEQYFGPGTRLTVT.